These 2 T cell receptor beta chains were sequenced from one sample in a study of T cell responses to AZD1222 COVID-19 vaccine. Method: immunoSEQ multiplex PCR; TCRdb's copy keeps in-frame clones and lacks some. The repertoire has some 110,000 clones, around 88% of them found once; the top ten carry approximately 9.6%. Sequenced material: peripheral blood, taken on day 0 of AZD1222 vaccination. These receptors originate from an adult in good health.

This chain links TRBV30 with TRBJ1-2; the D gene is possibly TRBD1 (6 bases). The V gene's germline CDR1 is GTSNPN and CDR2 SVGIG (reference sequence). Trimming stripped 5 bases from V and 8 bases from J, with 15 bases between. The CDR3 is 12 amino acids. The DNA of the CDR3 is TGTGCCTGGCGCCCGGTTGGACAGGGCTACACCTTC. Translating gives CAWRPVGQGYTF.

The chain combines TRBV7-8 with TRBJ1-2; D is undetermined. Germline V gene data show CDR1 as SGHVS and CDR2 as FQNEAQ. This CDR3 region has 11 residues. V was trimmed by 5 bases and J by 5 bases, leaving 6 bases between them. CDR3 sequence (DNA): TGTGCCAGCAGCCTCCAGTATGGCTACACCTTC. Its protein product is CASSLQYGYTF.